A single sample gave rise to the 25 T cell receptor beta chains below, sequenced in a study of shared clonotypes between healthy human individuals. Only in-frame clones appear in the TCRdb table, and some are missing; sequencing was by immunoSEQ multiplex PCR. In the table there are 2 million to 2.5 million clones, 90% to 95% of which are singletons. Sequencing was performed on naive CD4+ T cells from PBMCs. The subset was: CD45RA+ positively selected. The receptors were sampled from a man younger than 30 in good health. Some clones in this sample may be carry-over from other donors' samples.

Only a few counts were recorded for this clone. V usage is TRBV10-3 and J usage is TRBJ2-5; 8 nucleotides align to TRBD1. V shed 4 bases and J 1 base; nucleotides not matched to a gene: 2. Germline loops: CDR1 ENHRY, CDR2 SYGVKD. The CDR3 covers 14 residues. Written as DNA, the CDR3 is TGTGCCATCAGTGGGACAGGGATCCAAGAGACCCAGTACTTC. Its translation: CAISGTGIQETQYF.

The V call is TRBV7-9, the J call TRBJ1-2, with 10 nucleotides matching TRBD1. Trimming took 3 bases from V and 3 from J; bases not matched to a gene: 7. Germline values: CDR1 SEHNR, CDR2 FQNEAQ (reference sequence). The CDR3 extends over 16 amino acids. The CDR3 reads CASSFSLGTGDYGYTF. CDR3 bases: TGTGCCAGCAGCTTCTCCCTCGGGACAGGGGACTATGGCTACACCTTC.

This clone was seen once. Here the CDR3 DNA reads TGTGCCAGCAGCCCCAGTCGACAGGGCTATGGCTACACCTTC. Translating it yields CASSPSRQGYGYTF. This chain uses TRBV7-3 with TRBJ1-2; 7 bases align to TRBD1. Germline-derived CDR1 and CDR2 are SGHTA and FQGTGA. Losses at the gene ends were 5 bases for V and 4 bases for J; bases not matched to a gene: 7. This CDR3 spans 14 amino acids.

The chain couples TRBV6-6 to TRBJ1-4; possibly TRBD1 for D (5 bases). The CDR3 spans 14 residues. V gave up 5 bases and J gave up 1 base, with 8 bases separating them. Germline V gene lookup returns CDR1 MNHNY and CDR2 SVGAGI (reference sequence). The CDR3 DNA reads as TGTGCCAGCAGTAGGGGAGTAACTAATGAAAAACTGTTTTTT. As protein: CASSRGVTNEKLFF.

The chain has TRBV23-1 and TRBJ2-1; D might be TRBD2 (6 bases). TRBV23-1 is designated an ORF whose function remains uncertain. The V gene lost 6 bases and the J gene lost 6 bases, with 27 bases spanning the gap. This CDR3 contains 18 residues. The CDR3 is CASSAIPFGREDGNEQFF. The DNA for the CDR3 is TGCGCCAGCAGCGCTATTCCTTTCGGCAGGGAGGACGGCAATGAGCAGTTCTTC.

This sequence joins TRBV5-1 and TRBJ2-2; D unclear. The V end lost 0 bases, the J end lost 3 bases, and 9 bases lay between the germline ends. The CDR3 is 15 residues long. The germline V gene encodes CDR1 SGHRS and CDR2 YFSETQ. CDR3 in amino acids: CASSLVQIDTGELFF. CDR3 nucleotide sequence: TGCGCCAGCAGCTTGGTACAGATTGACACCGGGGAGCTGTTTTTT.

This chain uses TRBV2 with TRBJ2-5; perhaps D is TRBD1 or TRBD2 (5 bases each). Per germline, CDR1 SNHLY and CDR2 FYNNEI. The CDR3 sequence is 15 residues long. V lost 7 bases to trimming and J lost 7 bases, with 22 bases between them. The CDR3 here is CASTEGRAVGGTQYF. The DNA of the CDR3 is TGTGCCAGCACCGAGGGGCGTGCGGTCGGTGGGACCCAGTACTTC.

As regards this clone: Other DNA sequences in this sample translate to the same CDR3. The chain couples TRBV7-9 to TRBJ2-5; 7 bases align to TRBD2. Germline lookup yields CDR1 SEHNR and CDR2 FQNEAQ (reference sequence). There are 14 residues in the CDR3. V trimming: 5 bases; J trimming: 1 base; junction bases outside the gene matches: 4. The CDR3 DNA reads TGTGCCAGCAGCCCTCCGGGGGGCCAAGAGACCCAGTACTTC. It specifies CASSPPGGQETQYF.

CDR3 sequence: CAKPEGLAGGPREQYF. The CDR3 DNA follows: TGTGCCAAGCCAGAGGGACTAGCGGGAGGGCCGAGGGAGCAGTACTTC. The chain has TRBV6-4 and TRBJ2-7, with 16 nucleotides matching TRBD2. The CDR3 length is 16 residues. The germline gives CDR1 MRHNA, CDR2 SNTAGT. V lost 10 bases to trimming and J lost 7 bases; unmatched junction nucleotides: 13.

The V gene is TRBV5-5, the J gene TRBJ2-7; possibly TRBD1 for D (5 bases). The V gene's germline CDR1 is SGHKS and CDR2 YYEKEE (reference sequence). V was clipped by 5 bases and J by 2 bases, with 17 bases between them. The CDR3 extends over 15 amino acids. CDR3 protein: CASSRLGAGPYEQYF. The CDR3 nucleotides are TGTGCCAGCAGTCGGTTAGGCGCAGGGCCCTACGAGCAGTACTTC.

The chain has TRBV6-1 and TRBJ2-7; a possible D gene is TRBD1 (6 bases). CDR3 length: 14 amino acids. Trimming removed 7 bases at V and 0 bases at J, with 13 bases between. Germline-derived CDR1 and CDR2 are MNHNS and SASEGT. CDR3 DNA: TGTGCCAGCAACGGACAGACCGTCTCCTACGAGCAGTACTTC. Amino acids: CASNGQTVSYEQYF.

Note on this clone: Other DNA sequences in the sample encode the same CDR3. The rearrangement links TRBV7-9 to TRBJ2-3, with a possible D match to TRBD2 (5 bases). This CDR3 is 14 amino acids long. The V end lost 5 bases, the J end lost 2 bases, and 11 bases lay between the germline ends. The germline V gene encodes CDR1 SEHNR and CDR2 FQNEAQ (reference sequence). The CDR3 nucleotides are TGTGCCAGCAGCCCCACGGGGTCCACAGATACGCAGTATTTT. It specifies CASSPTGSTDTQYF.

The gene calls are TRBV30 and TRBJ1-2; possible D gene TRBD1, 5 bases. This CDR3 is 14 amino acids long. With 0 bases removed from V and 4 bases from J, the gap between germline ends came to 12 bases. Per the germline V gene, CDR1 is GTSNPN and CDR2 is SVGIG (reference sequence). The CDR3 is CAWSVHGGFYGYTF. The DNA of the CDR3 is TGTGCCTGGAGTGTACACGGGGGGTTCTATGGCTACACCTTC.

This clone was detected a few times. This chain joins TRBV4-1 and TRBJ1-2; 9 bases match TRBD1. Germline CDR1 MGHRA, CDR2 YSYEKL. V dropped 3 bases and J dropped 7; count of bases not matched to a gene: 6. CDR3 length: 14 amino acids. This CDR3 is CASSQGQGPGGYTF. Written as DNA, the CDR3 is TGCGCCAGCAGCCAGGGACAGGGACCTGGTGGCTACACCTTC.

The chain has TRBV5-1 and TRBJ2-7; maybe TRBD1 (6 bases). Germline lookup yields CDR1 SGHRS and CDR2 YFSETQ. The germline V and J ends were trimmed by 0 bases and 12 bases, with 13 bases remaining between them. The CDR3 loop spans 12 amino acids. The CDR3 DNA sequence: TGCGCCAGCAGCTTGGAAGGGGGTTCCGGGTACTTC. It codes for CASSLEGGSGYF.

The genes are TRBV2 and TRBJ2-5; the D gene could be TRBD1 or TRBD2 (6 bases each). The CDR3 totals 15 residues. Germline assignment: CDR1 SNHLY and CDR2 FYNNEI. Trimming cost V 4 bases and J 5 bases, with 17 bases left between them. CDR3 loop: CASSVDRSGGETQYF. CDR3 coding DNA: TGTGCCAGCAGTGTGGACAGATCTGGGGGGGAGACCCAGTACTTC.

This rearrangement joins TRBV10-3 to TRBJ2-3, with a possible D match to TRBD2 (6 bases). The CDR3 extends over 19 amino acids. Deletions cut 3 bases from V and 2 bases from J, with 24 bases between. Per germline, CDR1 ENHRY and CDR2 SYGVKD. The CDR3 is CAISDPSLQRVALTDTQYF. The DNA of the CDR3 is TGTGCCATCAGTGACCCCTCCCTCCAGCGGGTTGCCCTCACAGATACGCAGTATTTT.

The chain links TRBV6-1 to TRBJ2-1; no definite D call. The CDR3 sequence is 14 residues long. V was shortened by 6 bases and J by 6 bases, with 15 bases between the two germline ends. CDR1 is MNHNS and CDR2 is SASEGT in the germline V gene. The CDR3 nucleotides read TGTGCCAGCAGGGAGACACCGAACTTCAATGAGCAGTTCTTC. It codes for CASRETPNFNEQFF.

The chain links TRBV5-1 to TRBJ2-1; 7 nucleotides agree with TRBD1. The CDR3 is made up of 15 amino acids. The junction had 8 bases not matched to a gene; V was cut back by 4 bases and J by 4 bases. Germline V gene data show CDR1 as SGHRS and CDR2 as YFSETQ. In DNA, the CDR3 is TGCGCCAGCAGCCCCGGGACAGCAATATACAATGAGCAGTTCTTC. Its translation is CASSPGTAIYNEQFF. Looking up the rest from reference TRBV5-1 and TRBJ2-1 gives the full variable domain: KAGVTQTPRYLIKTRGQQVTLSCSPISGHRSVSWYQQTPGQGLQFLFEYFSETQRNKGNFPGRFSGRQFSNSRSEMNVSTLELGDSALYLCASSPGTAIYNEQFFGPGTRLTVL.

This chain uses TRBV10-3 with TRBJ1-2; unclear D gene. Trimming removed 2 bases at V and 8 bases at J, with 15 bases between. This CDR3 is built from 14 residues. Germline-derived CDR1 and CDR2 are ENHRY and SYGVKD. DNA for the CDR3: TGTGCCATCAGTGAGGATAGATCCCTTTTGGGCTACACCTTC. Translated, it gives CAISEDRSLLGYTF.

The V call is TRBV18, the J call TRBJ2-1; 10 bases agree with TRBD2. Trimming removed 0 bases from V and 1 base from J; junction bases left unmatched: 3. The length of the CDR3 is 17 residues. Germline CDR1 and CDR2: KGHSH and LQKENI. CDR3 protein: CASSPPGSGRSYNEQFF. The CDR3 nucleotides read TGTGCCAGCTCACCACCGGGTAGCGGGAGGTCCTACAATGAGCAGTTCTTC. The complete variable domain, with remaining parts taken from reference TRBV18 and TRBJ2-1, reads NAGVMQNPRHLVRRRGQEARLRCSPMKGHSHVYWYRQLPEEGLKFMVYLQKENIIDESGMPKERFSAEFPKEGPSILRIQQVVRGDSAAYFCASSPPGSGRSYNEQFFGPGTRLTVL.

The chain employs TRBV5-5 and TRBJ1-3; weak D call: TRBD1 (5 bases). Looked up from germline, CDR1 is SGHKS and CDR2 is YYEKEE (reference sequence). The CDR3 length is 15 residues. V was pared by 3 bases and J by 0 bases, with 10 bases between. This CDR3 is CASSSRVSSGNTIYF. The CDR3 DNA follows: TGTGCCAGCAGCTCCAGGGTTAGCTCTGGAAACACCATATATTTT. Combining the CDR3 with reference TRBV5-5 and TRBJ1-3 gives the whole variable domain DAGVTQSPTHLIKTRGQQVTLRCSPISGHKSVSWYQQVLGQGPQFIFQYYEKEERGRGNFPDRFSARQFPNYSSELNVNALLLGDSALYLCASSSRVSSGNTIYFGEGSWLTVV.

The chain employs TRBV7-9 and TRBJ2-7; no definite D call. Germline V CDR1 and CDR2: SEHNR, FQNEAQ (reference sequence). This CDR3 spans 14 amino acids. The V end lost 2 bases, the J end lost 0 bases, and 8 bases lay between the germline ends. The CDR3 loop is CASSLPISSYEQYF. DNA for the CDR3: TGTGCCAGCAGCTTACCAATAAGCTCCTACGAGCAGTACTTC.

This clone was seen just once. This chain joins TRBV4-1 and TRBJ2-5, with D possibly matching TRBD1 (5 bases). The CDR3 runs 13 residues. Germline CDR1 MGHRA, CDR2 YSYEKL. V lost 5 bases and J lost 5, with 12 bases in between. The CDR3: CASSYGAVETQYF. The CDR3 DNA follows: TGCGCCAGCAGCTATGGGGCAGTGGAGACCCAGTACTTC.

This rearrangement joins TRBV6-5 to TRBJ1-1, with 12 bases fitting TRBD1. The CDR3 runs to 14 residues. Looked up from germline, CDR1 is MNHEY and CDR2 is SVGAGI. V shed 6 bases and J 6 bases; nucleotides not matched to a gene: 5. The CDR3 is CASRGQGAIAEAFF. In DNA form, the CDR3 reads TGTGCCAGCAGGGGACAGGGGGCGATAGCTGAAGCTTTCTTT.